Ten or more counts support the clone carrying this T cell receptor (beta chain). The library had UMIs added by 3' ligation of an oligonucleotide to TCR cDNA. Unsorted total RNA, roughly 1 to 1,100 ng, was DNase treated before reverse transcription. This sample is part of a study of naive and memory T cell subsets. The SP2 primer and nested alpha and beta constant region primers amplified ligated cDNA in four rounds. Blood and skin TCR RNA was reverse transcribed with alpha and beta constant primers. TCRdb passed the 5' RACE reads through MiXCR, listing each CDR3 protein once. The data hold some 60,000 distinct CDR3 sequences, with around 8% observed a single time. Deletions cut 4 bases from V and 6 bases from J, with 16 bases between. CDR1 MNHNY and CDR2 SVGAGI come from the germline V gene (reference sequence). The length of the CDR3 is 15 residues.

The TCR comes from a female donor in good health. The chain combines TRBV6-6 with TRBJ1-5, with D uncertain. CDR3 loop: CASSSKDGGRQPQHF. In DNA, the CDR3 is TGTGCCAGCAGTTCCAAGGACGGCGGGCGTCAGCCCCAGCATTTT.